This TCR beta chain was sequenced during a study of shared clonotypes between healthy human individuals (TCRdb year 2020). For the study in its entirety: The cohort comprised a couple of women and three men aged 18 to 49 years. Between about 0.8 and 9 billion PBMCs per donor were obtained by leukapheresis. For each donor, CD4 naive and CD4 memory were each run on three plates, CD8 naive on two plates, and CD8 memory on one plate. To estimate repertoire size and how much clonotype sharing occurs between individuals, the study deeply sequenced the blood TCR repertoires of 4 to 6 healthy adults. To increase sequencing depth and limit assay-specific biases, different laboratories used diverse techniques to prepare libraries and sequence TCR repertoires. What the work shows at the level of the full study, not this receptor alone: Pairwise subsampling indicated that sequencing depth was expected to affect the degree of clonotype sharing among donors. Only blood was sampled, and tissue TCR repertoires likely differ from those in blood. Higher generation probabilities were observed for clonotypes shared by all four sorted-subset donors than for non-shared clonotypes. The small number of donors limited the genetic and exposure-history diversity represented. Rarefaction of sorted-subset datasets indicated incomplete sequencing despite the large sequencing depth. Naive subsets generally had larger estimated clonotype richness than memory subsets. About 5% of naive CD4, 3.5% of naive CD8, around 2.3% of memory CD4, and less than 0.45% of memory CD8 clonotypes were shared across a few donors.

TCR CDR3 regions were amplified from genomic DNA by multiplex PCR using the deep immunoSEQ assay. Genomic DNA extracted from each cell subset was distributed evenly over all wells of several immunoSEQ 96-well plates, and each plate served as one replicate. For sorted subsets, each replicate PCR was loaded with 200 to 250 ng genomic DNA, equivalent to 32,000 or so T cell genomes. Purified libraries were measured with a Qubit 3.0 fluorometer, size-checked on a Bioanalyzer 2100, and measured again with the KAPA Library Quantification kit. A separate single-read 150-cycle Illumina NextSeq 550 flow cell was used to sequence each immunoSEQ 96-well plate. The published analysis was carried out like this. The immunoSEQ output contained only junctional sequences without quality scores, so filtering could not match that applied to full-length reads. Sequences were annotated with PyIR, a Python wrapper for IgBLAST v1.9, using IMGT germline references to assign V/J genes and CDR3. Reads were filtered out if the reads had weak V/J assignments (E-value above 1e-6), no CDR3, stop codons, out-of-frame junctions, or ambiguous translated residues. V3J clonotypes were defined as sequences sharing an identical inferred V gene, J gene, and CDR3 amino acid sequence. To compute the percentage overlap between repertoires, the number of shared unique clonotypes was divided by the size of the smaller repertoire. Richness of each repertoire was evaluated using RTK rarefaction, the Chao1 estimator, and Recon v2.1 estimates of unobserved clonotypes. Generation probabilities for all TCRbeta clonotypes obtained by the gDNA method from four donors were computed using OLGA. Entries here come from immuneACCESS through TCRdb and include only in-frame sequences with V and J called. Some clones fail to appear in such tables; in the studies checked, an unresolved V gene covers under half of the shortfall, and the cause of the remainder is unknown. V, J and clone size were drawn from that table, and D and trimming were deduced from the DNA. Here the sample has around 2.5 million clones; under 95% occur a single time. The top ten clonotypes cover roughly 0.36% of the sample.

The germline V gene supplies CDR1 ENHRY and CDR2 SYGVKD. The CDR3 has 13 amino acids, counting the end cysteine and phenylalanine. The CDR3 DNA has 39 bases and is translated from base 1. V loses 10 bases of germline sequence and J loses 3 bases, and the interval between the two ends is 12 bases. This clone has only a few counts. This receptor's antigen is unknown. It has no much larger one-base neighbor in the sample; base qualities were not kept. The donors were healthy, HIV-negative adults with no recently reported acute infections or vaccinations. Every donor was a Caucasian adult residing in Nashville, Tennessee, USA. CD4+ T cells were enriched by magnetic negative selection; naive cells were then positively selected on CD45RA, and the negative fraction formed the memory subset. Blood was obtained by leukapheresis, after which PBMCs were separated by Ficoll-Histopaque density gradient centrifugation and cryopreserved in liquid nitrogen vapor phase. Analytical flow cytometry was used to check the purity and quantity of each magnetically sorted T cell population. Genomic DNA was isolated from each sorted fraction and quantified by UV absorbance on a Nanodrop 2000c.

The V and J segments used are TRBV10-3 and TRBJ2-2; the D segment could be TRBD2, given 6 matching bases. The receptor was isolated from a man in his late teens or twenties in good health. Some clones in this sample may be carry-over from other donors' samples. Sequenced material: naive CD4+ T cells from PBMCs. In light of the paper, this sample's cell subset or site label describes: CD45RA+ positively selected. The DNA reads TGTGCCACCAGACTAGAGTACACCGGGGAGCTGTTTTTT. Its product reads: CATRLEYTGELFF.